The T cell receptor (beta chain) under discussion was sequenced for a study of OX40 agonist ivuxolimab in advanced cancers. The method was immunoSEQ multiplex PCR; TCRdb's version includes in-frame clones alone and lacks a portion of them. Of roughly 80,000 clones in the sample, about 84% were seen once. The CDR3 covers 15 residues. CDR1 is LGHNA and CDR2 is YNFKEQ in the germline V gene. V was clipped by 0 bases and J by 1 base, with 7 bases between them. The receptor was isolated from an adult with an advanced solid tumor such as melanoma, head and neck, liver or kidney cancer. The material was CD4+ or CD8+ T cells sorted from blood, obtained in a trial of the OX40 agonist ivuxolimab. The chain carries TRBV4-2 and TRBJ2-1; no clear D. CDR3 sequence reads: CASSQDRSSYNEQFF. CDR3 DNA sequence: TGTGCCAGCAGCCAAGACAGGTCGTCCTACAATGAGCAGTTCTTC.